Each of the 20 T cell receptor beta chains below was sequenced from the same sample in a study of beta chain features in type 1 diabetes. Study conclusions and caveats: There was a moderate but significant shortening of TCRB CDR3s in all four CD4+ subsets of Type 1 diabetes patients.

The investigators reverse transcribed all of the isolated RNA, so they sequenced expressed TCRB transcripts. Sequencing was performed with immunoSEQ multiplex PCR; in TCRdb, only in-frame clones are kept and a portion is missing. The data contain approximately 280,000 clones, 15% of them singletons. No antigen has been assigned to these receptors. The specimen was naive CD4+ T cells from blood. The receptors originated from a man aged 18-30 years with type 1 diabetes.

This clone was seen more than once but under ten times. The CDR3 spells CASSYGLHQETQYF. DNA for the CDR3: TGTGCCAGCAGCTACGGACTACACCAAGAGACCCAGTACTTC. The chain couples TRBV7-2 to TRBJ2-5; possible D gene TRBD2, 6 bases. The CDR3 runs to 14 residues. Germline assignment: CDR1 SGHTA and CDR2 FQGNSA. Trimming removed 4 bases from V and 0 bases from J, with 9 bases in between.

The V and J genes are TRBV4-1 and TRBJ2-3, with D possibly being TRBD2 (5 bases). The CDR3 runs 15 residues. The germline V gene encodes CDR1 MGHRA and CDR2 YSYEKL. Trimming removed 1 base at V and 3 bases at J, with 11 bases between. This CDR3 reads CASSQGYGNTDTQYF. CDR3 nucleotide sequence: TGCGCCAGCAGCCAAGGGTACGGGAATACAGATACGCAGTATTTT.

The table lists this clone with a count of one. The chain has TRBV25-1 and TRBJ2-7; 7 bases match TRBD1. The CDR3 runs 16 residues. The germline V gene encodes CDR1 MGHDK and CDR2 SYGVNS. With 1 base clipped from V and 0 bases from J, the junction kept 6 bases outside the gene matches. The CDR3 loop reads CASSESGAGGSYEQYF. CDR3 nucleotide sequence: TGTGCCAGCAGTGAATCAGGGGCAGGGGGCTCCTACGAGCAGTACTTC.

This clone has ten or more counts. Written as DNA, the CDR3 is TGCAGCGTTGAACGGTGGAACACTGAAGCTTTCTTT. This sequence encodes CSVERWNTEAFF. The chain combines TRBV29-1 with TRBJ1-1; D call uncertain. The germline V and J ends were trimmed by 2 bases and 1 base, with 5 bases remaining between them. The CDR3 sequence is 12 residues long. Germline V gives CDR1 SQVTM, CDR2 ANQGSEA.

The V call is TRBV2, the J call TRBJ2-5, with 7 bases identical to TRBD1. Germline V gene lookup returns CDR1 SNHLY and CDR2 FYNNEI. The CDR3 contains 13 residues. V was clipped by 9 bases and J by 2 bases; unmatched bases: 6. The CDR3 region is CASKGGPQETQYF. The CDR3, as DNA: TGTGCCAGTAAAGGGGGCCCGCAAGAGACCCAGTACTTC.

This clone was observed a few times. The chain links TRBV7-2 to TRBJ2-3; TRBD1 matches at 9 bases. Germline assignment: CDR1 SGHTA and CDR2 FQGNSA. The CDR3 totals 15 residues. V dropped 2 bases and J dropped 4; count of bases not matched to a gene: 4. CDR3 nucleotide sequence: TGTGCCAGCAGCTTAAGAGGACAGGGGTCAGATACGCAGTATTTT. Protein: CASSLRGQGSDTQYF.

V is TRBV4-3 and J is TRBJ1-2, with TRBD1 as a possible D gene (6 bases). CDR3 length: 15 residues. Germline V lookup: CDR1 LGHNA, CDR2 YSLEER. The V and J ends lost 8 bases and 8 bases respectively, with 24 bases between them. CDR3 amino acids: CASRGGQAPTRGYTF. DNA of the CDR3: TGCGCCAGCCGGGGGGGCCAGGCTCCTACTAGAGGCTACACCTTC.

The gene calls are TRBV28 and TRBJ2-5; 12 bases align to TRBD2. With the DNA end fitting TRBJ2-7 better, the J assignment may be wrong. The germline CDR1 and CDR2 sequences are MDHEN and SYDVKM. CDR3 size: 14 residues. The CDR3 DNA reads TGTGCCAGCAAGGGGACTAGCGGGTTTTACGAGCAGTACTTC. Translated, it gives CASKGTSGFYEQYF.

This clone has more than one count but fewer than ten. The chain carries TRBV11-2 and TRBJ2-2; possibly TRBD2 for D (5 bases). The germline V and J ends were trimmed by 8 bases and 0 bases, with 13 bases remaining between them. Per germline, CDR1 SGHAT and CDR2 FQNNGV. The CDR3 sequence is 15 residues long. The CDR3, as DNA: TGTGCCAGCGTACCCGGGCGGGCGAACACCGGGGAGCTGTTTTTT. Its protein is CASVPGRANTGELFF.

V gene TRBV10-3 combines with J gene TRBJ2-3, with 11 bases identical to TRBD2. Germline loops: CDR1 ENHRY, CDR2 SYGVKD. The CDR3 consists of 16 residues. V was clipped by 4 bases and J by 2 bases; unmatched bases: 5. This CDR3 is CAISGLAGGNTDTQYF. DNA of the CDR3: TGTGCCATCAGTGGGCTAGCGGGGGGCAACACAGATACGCAGTATTTT.

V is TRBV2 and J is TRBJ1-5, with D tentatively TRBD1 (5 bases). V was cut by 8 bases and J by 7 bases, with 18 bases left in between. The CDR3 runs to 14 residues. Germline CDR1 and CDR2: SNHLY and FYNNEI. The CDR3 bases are TGTGCCAGCTCCACCCAAGGGGTAGGGCAGCCCCAGCATTTT. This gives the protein CASSTQGVGQPQHF.

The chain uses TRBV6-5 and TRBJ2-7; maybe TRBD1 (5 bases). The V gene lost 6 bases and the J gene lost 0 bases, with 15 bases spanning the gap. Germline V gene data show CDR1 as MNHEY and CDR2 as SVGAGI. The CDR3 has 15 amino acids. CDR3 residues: CASSPVGVGSYEQYF. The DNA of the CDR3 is TGTGCCAGCAGCCCGGTAGGGGTAGGCTCCTACGAGCAGTACTTC.

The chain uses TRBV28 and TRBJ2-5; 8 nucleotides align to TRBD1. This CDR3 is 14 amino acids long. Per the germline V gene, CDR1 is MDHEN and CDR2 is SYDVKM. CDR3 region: CGHSRGRSDETQYF. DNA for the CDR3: TGTGGACATAGCAGGGGGCGGAGTGATGAGACCCAGTACTTC.

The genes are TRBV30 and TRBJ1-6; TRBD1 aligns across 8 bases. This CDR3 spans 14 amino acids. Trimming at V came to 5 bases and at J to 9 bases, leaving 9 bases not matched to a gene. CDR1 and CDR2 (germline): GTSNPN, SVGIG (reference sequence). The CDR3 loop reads CAWWRQGKGSPLHF. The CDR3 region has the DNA TGTGCCTGGTGGAGACAGGGGAAGGGTTCACCCCTCCACTTT.

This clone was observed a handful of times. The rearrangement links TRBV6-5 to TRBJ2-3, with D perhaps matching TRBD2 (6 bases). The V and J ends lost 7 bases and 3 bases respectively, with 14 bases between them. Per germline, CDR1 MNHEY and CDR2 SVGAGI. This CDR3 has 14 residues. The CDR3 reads CASNPLGGTDTQYF. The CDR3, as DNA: TGTGCCAGCAATCCACTCGGGGGAACAGATACGCAGTATTTT.

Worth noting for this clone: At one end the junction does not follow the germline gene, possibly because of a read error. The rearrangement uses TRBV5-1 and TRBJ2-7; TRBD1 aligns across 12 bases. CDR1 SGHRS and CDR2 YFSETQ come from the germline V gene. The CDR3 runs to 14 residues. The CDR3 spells CASSIGTGGQTARF. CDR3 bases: TGCGCCAGCAGCATCGGGACAGGGGGCCAGACAGCAAGGTTC.

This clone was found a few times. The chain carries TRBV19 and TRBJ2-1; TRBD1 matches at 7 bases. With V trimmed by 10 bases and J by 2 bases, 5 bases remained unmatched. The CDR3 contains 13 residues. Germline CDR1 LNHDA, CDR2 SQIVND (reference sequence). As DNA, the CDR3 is TGTGCCACCCGACAGGGCACCTACAATGAGCAGTTCTTC. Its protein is CATRQGTYNEQFF.

Here the CDR3 reads CASSLGEQYF. The CDR3 DNA reads as TGTGCCAGCAGTCTCGGCGAGCAGTACTTC. The chain carries TRBV2 and TRBJ2-7; D uncertain. Trimming left V 5 bases short and J 6 bases short, with 5 bases between. CDR3 length: 10 amino acids. Germline assignment: CDR1 SNHLY and CDR2 FYNNEI.

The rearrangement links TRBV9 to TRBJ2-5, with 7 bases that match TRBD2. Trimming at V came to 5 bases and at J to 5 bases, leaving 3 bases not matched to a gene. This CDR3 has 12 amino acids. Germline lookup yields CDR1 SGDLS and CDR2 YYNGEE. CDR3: CASRGGSETQYF. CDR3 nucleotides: TGTGCCAGCAGGGGGGGGTCTGAGACCCAGTACTTC.

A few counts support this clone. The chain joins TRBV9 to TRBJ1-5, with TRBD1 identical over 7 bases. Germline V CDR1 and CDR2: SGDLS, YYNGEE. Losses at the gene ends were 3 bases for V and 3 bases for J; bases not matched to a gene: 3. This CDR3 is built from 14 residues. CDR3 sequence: CASSAQGNNQPQHF. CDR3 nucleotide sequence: TGTGCCAGCAGCGCACAGGGGAACAATCAGCCCCAGCATTTT. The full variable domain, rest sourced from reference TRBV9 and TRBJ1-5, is DSGVTQTPKHLITATGQRVTLRCSPRSGDLSVYWYQQSLDQGLQFLIQYYNGEERAKGNILERFSAQQFPDLHSELNLSSLELGDSALYFCASSAQGNNQPQHFGDGTRLSIL.